The text below deals with one T cell receptor (beta chain). The CDR3 extends over 16 amino acids. Germline V gives CDR1 SGHRS, CDR2 YFSETQ. Trimming at V came to 0 bases and at J to 5 bases, leaving 5 bases not matched to a gene. The data were taken from a study of cytomegalovirus exposure and HLA in healthy donors. PCR was performed using 60 Vbeta and 13 Jbeta primers. Profiling relied on immunoSEQ multiplex PCR, and the TCRdb table lists in-frame clones only, not all of them. Among about 140,000 clones listed, approximately 80% were seen once. The sample was PBMCs. The receptor's source is a man aged 40-49 years in good health and CMV-seropositive. This sequence joins TRBV5-1 and TRBJ2-2; TRBD1 agrees at 9 bases. The CDR3, as DNA: TGCGCCAGCAGCTTGGCCGGGACAGGGAAGACCGGGGAGCTGTTTTTT. Translation: CASSLAGTGKTGELFF.